This entry lists 27 T cell receptor beta chains sequenced from one sample in a study of OX40 agonist ivuxolimab in advanced cancers. Profiling relied on immunoSEQ multiplex PCR, and the TCRdb table lists in-frame clones only, not all of them. The sample comprises 74,000 or so clones, around 89% of which are singletons, and approximately 11% rests with the top ten. The sequencing used CD4+ or CD8+ T cells sorted from blood, collected in a trial of the OX40 agonist ivuxolimab. The receptors were gathered from an adult with an advanced solid tumor such as melanoma, head and neck, liver or kidney cancer.

The rearrangement joins TRBV18 to TRBJ2-1; D remains unclear. V was trimmed by 0 bases and J by 1 base, leaving 7 bases between them. The CDR3 covers 15 residues. Germline V gene lookup returns CDR1 KGHSH and CDR2 LQKENI. Here the CDR3 reads CASSPPPDSYNEQFF. As DNA, the CDR3 is TGTGCCAGCTCACCACCCCCGGATTCCTACAATGAGCAGTTCTTC.

This chain joins TRBV18 and TRBJ1-1, with D tentatively TRBD1 (5 bases). Germline-derived CDR1 and CDR2 are KGHSH and LQKENI. This CDR3 is built from 15 residues. Trimming left V 3 bases short and J 0 bases short, with 11 bases between. The CDR3 nucleotides are TGTGCCAGCTCACCCCGGGACGGTCTGAACACTGAAGCTTTCTTT. Translating gives CASSPRDGLNTEAFF.

This clone came up a few times. The chain combines TRBV4-1 with TRBJ2-7; 8 bases line up with TRBD1. The length of the CDR3 is 15 residues. Trimming took 6 bases from V and 1 from J; bases not matched to a gene: 8. Germline V lookup: CDR1 MGHRA, CDR2 YSYEKL. CDR3 coding DNA: TGCGCCAGCAGGCCCCGGACAGGGTTTTCCTACGAGCAGTACTTC. Encoded protein: CASRPRTGFSYEQYF.

The V and J genes are TRBV5-1 and TRBJ2-7, with no clear D. The germline V gene encodes CDR1 SGHRS and CDR2 YFSETQ. Trimming pared 0 bases from V and 3 bases from J, leaving 10 bases between. This CDR3 contains 14 residues. CDR3 residues: CASSLVVESYEQYF. In DNA, the CDR3 is TGCGCCAGCAGCTTGGTTGTGGAGAGCTACGAGCAGTACTTC.

The V call is TRBV28, the J call TRBJ1-1, with 7 nucleotides matching TRBD1. Trimming removed 3 bases from V and 3 bases from J; junction bases left unmatched: 10. Germline values: CDR1 MDHEN, CDR2 SYDVKM. This CDR3 has 16 residues. Here the CDR3 reads CASSFPTGAGDTEAFF. Written as DNA, the CDR3 is TGTGCCAGCAGTTTCCCAACAGGGGCCGGGGACACTGAAGCTTTCTTT. The full variable domain, in which reference TRBV28 and TRBJ1-1 provide the parts outside the CDR3, is DVKVTQSSRYLVKRTGEKVFLECVQDMDHENMFWYRQDPGLGLRLIYFSYDVKMKEKGDIPEGYSVSREKKERFSLILESASTNQTSMYLCASSFPTGAGDTEAFFGQGTRLTVV.

This chain's CDR3 is CASSLGTGELFF. Written as DNA, the CDR3 is TGTGCCAGCAGCTTAGGTACCGGGGAGCTGTTTTTT. V usage is TRBV7-6 and J usage is TRBJ2-2; no reliable D call. CDR1 is SGHVS, CDR2 FNYEAQ, per germline. This CDR3 is 12 amino acids long. V shed 1 base and J shed 5 bases, with 2 bases lying between them.

The chain recombines TRBV7-2 with TRBJ2-7; 9 nucleotides align to TRBD1. Per germline, CDR1 SGHTA and CDR2 FQGNSA. The CDR3 has 15 residues. The ends lost 3 bases at V and 3 bases at J; junction bases unmatched: 6. CDR3 sequence (DNA): TGTGCCAGCAGCTTTCAGACGGGACAGGGCTACGAGCAGTACTTC. Translated: CASSFQTGQGYEQYF.

V and J are TRBV10-3 and TRBJ2-1; 7 bases agree with TRBD2. Germline V lookup: CDR1 ENHRY, CDR2 SYGVKD. Trimming at V came to 2 bases and at J to 3 bases, leaving 4 bases not matched to a gene. The CDR3 loop spans 15 amino acids. The CDR3 spells CAISEQAGVYNEQFF. DNA of the CDR3: TGTGCCATCAGTGAGCAGGCGGGAGTCTACAATGAGCAGTTCTTC.

The chain uses TRBV2 and TRBJ2-1, with TRBD1 matching over 8 bases. V was pared by 10 bases and J by 12 bases, with 5 bases of the junction left unmatched. The CDR3 extends over 10 amino acids. The germline CDR1 and CDR2 sequences are SNHLY and FYNNEI. CDR3: CATGQGTQFF. CDR3 in DNA: TGTGCCACCGGACAGGGCACGCAGTTCTTC.

This chain connects TRBV7-9 to TRBJ1-2; perhaps TRBD1 as D (6 bases). This CDR3 is 14 amino acids long. Germline lookup yields CDR1 SEHNR and CDR2 FQNEAQ (reference sequence). V was trimmed by 5 bases and J by 8 bases, leaving 18 bases between them. This CDR3 is CASSAPISGGGYTF. CDR3 DNA sequence: TGTGCCAGCAGCGCGCCCATCTCGGGGGGCGGCTACACCTTC.

Here the CDR3 DNA reads TGTGCCAGCAGCATGACAGGGGGCGGCACAGATACGCAGTATTTT. Protein: CASSMTGGGTDTQYF. The chain couples TRBV7-9 to TRBJ2-3, with TRBD1 matching over 10 bases. The V and J ends lost 5 bases and 1 base, in that order; junction bases with no gene match: 3. The V gene's germline CDR1 is SEHNR and CDR2 FQNEAQ (reference sequence). The CDR3 is made up of 15 amino acids. Looking up the rest from reference TRBV7-9 and TRBJ2-3 gives the full variable domain: DTGVSQNPRHKITKRGQNVTFRCDPISEHNRLYWYRQTLGQGPEFLTYFQNEAQLEKSRLLSDRFSAERPKGSFSTLEIQRTEQGDSAMYLCASSMTGGGTDTQYFGPGTRLTVL.

This clone has just a few counts. Compared with germline, one end of the junction differs, possibly owing to a read error. The chain is built from TRBV28 and TRBJ2-4; D might be TRBD1 (5 bases). Germline CDR1 reads MDHEN; CDR2 reads SYDVKM. The length of the CDR3 is 12 residues. The CDR3 bases are TGTGCCAGCAGTTTATTTGGACACGGCCTAAACTTC. The encoded protein is CASSLFGHGLNF.

The chain recombines TRBV27 with TRBJ2-7; no firm D call. The germline V and J ends were trimmed by 3 bases and 5 bases, with 8 bases remaining between them. CDR3 length: 12 residues. Per the germline V gene, CDR1 is MNHEY and CDR2 is SMNVEV (reference sequence). CDR3 nucleotides: TGTGCCAGCAGTTTTCTTGGGAACGAGCAGTACTTC. Residues: CASSFLGNEQYF.

The chain recombines TRBV7-9 with TRBJ2-5; D perhaps matches TRBD2 (6 bases). CDR3 length: 14 residues. The V gene's germline CDR1 is SEHNR and CDR2 FQNEAQ (reference sequence). V was trimmed by 3 bases and J by 5 bases, leaving 13 bases between them. The CDR3 reads CASSFRNSGETQYF. CDR3 coding DNA: TGTGCCAGCAGCTTCCGGAACAGCGGGGAGACCCAGTACTTC.

The chain has TRBV28 and TRBJ1-1; D gene unclear. CDR1 is MDHEN, CDR2 SYDVKM, per germline. The CDR3 spans 15 residues. Trimming shortened V by 7 bases and J by 5 bases, and 20 bases separated the two germline ends. The CDR3 DNA reads TGTGCCAGCAACCCCCGATATGGGATCAGGACTGAAGCTTTCTTT. Its translation is CASNPRYGIRTEAFF.

V is TRBV7-6 and J is TRBJ2-7; 12 bases fit TRBD1. The CDR3 contains 14 residues. CDR1 is SGHVS and CDR2 is FNYEAQ in the germline V gene. V shed 5 bases and J 5 bases; nucleotides not matched to a gene: 4. This CDR3 is CASSPGTGGDEQYF. CDR3 coding DNA: TGTGCCAGCAGCCCCGGGACAGGGGGCGACGAGCAGTACTTC. Looking up the rest from reference TRBV7-6 and TRBJ2-7 gives the full variable domain: GAGVSQSPRYKVTKRGQDVALRCDPISGHVSLYWYRQALGQGPEFLTYFNYEAQQDKSGLPNDRFSAERPEGSISTLTIQRTEQRDSAMYRCASSPGTGGDEQYFGPGTRLTVT.

CDR3: CASSLYRTNTEAFF. CDR3 sequence (DNA): TGTGCCAGCAGTTTATACAGGACTAACACTGAAGCTTTCTTT. The chain recombines TRBV28 with TRBJ1-1; tentative D call: TRBD1 (5 bases). Trimming left V 1 base short and J 2 bases short, with 8 bases between. The germline gives CDR1 MDHEN, CDR2 SYDVKM. The CDR3 loop spans 14 amino acids.

This chain joins TRBV2 and TRBJ1-1; no clear D. Germline V gene lookup returns CDR1 SNHLY and CDR2 FYNNEI. Trimming removed 8 bases at V and 6 bases at J, with 10 bases between. The CDR3 runs 11 residues. CDR3 amino acids: CASRRGAEAFF. Written as DNA, the CDR3 is TGTGCCAGCCGCCGTGGGGCTGAAGCTTTCTTT.

The rearrangement links TRBV10-3 to TRBJ2-1; tentative D call: TRBD2 (6 bases). Trimming removed 8 bases at V and 6 bases at J, with 14 bases between. The CDR3 loop spans 13 amino acids. The germline CDR1 and CDR2 sequences are ENHRY and SYGVKD. CDR3 sequence: CAIRTGETNEQFF. The CDR3 DNA follows: TGTGCCATCCGAACGGGAGAAACCAATGAGCAGTTCTTC.

The chain joins TRBV28 to TRBJ1-1; weak D call: TRBD1 (5 bases). Germline loops: CDR1 MDHEN, CDR2 SYDVKM. The CDR3 has 12 residues. V was clipped by 6 bases and J by 10 bases, with 15 bases between them. The CDR3 region is CASRPGSTGAFF. The CDR3 nucleotides read TGTGCCAGCAGACCAGGGAGCACAGGAGCTTTCTTT.

The rearrangement uses TRBV10-1 and TRBJ2-7; 8 nucleotides align to TRBD1. J lost 2 bases, V lost 0 bases, and 3 bases had no gene match. CDR3 size: 15 residues. The germline gives CDR1 WNHNN, CDR2 SYGVQD (reference sequence). CDR3 sequence (DNA): TGCGCCAGCAGTGAGTCGACAGGGGAAACCTACGAGCAGTACTTC. Its translation is CASSESTGETYEQYF.

The genes are TRBV29-1 and TRBJ1-6, with TRBD1 as a possible D gene (6 bases). The V gene's germline CDR1 is SQVTM and CDR2 ANQGSEA. CDR3 length equals 13 residues. Trimming removed 6 bases at V and 2 bases at J, with 8 bases between. The CDR3 here is CSVGDTYNSPLHF. DNA of the CDR3: TGCAGCGTCGGGGACACCTATAATTCACCCCTCCACTTT.

The chain has TRBV7-2 and TRBJ2-7; 13 bases fit TRBD2. Germline trimming cut 5 bases from V and 7 bases from J; bases unmatched to any gene: 5. Germline V gene sequence: CDR1 SGHTA, CDR2 FQGNSA. The CDR3 extends over 14 amino acids. The CDR3 here is CASSIGLAGAEQYF. In nucleotides, the CDR3 is TGTGCCAGCAGCATCGGACTAGCGGGAGCTGAGCAGTACTTC.

The J gene is TRBJ1-2, the V gene TRBV4-1, with 9 bases identical to TRBD1. The V gene's germline CDR1 is MGHRA and CDR2 YSYEKL. Trimming cost V 1 base and J 2 bases; bases outside gene matches: 8. The CDR3 has 17 amino acids. The DNA for the CDR3 is TGCGCCAGCAGCCAAGGAGGACAGGGGACAACGAACTATGGCTACACCTTC. Translation gives CASSQGGQGTTNYGYTF.

The table lists this clone with a count of one. V gene TRBV28 combines with J gene TRBJ2-1; 12 bases are a match to TRBD2. The junction had 4 bases not matched to a gene; V was cut back by 3 bases and J by 4 bases. The CDR3 has 16 residues. Germline V gene data show CDR1 as MDHEN and CDR2 as SYDVKM. CDR3 protein: CASSFLTSGGYNEQFF. CDR3 DNA: TGTGCCAGCAGTTTCCTGACTAGCGGGGGATACAATGAGCAGTTCTTC.

V is TRBV18 and J is TRBJ2-3, with 10 bases that match TRBD1. CDR3 size: 17 residues. The V gene end was trimmed by 3 bases and the J gene end by 7 bases; junction bases not matched to a gene: 13. Germline CDR1 and CDR2: KGHSH and LQKENI. CDR3 loop: CASSPPTGGERGNTQYF. The CDR3 nucleotides are TGTGCCAGCTCACCCCCGACAGGGGGCGAGCGAGGGAATACGCAGTATTTT.

V usage is TRBV7-9 and J usage is TRBJ1-1; TRBD1 might be the D (5 bases). The CDR3 is 13 residues long. The germline V gene encodes CDR1 SEHNR and CDR2 FQNEAQ (reference sequence). V was clipped by 3 bases and J by 8 bases, with 13 bases between them. The CDR3 bases are TGTGCCAGCAGCTTTCTATCCGGGGCCGAAGCTTTCTTT. Its protein is CASSFLSGAEAFF.